The present TCR beta chain was sequenced within a study of CXCR3-negative and CXCR3-positive naive CD8 T cells. For the study at large: Every library held about 1.5 +/- 0.3 million TRB reads, and the total came to around 140 million. Findings and limits, study-wide: Within a donor, both naive subsets shared TRBV-TRBJ usage, unlike memory cells. Diversity proved comparably high across both naive subsets and much lower in memory CD8+ cells. Higher TRB CDR3 hydrophobicity marked CXCR3-positive naive cells relative to CXCR3-negative naive cells.

Note on this clonotype: The target antigen is unknown.

Phenotypically, naive CD8+ T cells corresponded to CD45RO-CCR7+CD27+CD95-. The CDR3 consists of 14 residues. Germline loops: CDR1 MNHEY, CDR2 SMNVEV (reference sequence). The authors made the TRB cDNA libraries by 5' RACE using UMI labels. TCRdb reanalyzed the 5' RACE reads and collapses them to one entry per CDR3 protein, without DNA. The sample is made up of around 130,000 distinct CDR3 sequences, and the top ten hold about 0.62% of it. The sequencing sample was made of naive CXCR3+ CD8+ T cells from blood. Indicated subset: CD45RO-CCR7+CD27+CD95- naive CD8+ T cells expressing CXCR3 (TNR3+). The chain joins TRBV27 to TRBJ2-3; TCRdb's assignment of TRBD1 cannot be checked, as there is no DNA. The sequence was obtained from a human donor in good health. Some clones in this sample may be carry-over from other donors' samples. CDR3 in amino acids: CASSFAGLTDTQYF.